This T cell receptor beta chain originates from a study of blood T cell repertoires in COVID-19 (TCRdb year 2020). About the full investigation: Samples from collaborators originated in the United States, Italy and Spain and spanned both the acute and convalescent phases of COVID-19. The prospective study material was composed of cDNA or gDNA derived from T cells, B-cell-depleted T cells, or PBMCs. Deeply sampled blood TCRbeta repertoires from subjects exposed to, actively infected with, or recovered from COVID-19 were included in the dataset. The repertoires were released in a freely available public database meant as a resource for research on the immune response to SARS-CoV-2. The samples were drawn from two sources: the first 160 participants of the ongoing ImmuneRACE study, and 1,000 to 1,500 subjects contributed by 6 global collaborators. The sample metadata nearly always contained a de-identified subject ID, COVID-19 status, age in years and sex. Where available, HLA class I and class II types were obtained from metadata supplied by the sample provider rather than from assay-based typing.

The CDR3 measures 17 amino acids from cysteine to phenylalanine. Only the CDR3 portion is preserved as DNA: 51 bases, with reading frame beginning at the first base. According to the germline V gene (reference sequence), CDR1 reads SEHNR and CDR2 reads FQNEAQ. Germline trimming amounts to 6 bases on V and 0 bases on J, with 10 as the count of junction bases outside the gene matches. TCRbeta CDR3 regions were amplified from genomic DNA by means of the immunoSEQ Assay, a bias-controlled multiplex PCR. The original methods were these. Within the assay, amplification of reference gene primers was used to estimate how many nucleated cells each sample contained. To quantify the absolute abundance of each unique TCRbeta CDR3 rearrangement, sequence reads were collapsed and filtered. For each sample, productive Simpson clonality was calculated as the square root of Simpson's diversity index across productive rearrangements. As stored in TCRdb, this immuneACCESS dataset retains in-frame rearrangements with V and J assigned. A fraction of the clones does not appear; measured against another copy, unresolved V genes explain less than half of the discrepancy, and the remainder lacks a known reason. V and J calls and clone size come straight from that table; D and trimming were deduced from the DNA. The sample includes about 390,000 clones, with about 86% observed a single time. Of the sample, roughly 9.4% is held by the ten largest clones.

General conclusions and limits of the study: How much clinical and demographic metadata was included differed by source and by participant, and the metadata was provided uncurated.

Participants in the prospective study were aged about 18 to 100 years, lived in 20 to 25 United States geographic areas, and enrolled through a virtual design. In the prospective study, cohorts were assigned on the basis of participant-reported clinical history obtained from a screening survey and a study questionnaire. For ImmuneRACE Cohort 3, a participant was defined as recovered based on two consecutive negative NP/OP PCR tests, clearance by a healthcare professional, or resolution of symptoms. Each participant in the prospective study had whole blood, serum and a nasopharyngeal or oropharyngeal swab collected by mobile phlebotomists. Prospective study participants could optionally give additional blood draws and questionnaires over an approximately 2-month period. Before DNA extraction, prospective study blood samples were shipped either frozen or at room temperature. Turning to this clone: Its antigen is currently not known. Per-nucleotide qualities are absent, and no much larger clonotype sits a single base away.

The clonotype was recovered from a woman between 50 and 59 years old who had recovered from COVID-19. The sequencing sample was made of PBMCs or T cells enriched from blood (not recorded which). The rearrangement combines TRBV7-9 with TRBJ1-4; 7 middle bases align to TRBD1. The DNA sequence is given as TGTGCCAGCAGTTCTCGACAGGGATCGACAACTAATGAAAAACTGTTTTTT. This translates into CASSSRQGSTTNEKLFF.